This T cell receptor (beta chain) was identified during a study of T-cell memory formation after mild COVID-19. The overall study: Clustering of TCRs was largely donor specific.

Study observations and caveats: CM and EM subsets held most contracting CD4+ clones; EMRA held CD8+ ones. Clones contracting day 15 to 85 were balanced CD4/CD8; later expanders leaned CD4+.

TCR alpha and TCR beta cDNA libraries carrying sample barcodes and UMIs were produced by 5'RACE using constant-segment primers. TCRdb recomputed calls from the 5' RACE reads with MiXCR, one row per CDR3 protein. The sample records roughly 100,000 distinct CDR3 sequences, approximately 17% being singletons. The V segment lost 2 bases and the J segment 1 base; nucleotides outside the gene matches: 7. The CDR3 sequence is 16 residues long. The V gene's germline CDR1 is SNHLY and CDR2 FYNNEI. This clonotype came up a few times. Its matching antigen is unknown. The sequence derives from an adult woman who had mild COVID-19 (a few samples of this study predate the infection). Cell type and time point are not known. Input material: PBMCs or a T cell subset sorted from them (not recorded which). The genes are TRBV2 and TRBJ2-5; TRBD2 matches 7 bases. The CDR3 DNA reads TGTGCCAGCAGTGAATGGGAGGGGTCACTCCAAGAGACCCAGTACTTC. Encoded protein: CASSEWEGSLQETQYF. The full variable domain, its missing parts supplied by reference TRBV2 and TRBJ2-5, is EPEVTQTPSHQVTQMGQEVILRCVPISNHLYFYWYRQILGQKVEFLVSFYNNEISEKSEIFDDQFSVERPDGSNFTLKIRSTKLEDSAMYFCASSEWEGSLQETQYFGPGTRLLVL.